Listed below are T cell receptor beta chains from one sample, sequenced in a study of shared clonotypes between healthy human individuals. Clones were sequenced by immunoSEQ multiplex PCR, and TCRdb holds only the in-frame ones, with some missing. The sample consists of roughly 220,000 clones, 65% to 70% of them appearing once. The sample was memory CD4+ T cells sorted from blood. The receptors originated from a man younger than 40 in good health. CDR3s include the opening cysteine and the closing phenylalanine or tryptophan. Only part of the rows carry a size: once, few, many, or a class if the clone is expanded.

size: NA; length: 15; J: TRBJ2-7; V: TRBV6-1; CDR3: CASSERQGLAYEQYF
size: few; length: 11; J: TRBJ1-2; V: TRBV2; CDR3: CASSVMNGYTF
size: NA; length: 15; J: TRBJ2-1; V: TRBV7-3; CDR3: CASSSRLAGLNEQFF
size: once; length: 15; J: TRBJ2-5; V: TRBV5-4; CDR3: CASSLGVAGDPTQYF
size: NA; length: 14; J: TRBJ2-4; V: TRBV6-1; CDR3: CASSEDGAKNIQYF
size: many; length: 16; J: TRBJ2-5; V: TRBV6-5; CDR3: CASSYSIPAGQETQYF
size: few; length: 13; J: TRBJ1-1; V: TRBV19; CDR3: CASSIWGAGEAFF
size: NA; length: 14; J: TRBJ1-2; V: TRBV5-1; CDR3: CASSSTGTDYGYTF
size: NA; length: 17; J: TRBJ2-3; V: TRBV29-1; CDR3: CSVELSSGGRGTDTQYF
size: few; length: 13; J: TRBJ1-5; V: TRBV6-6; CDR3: CASSHSGLQPQHF
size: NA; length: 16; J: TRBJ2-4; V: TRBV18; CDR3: CASSLIRGTGKNIQYF
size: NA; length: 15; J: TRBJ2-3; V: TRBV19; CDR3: CASSIGEGGADTQYF
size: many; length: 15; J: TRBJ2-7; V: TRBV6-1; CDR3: CASSEALAGSYEQYF
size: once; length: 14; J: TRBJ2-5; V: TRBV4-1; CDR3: CASSQGTIKETQYF
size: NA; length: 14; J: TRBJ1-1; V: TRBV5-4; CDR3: CASSPPLKSGEAFF
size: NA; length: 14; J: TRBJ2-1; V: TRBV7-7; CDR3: CASSSTWNYNEQFF
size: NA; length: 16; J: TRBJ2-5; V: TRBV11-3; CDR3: CASSLTGDRAGETQYF
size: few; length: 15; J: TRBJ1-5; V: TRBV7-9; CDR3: CASSLRGDGNQPQHF
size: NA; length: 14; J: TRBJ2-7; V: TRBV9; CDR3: CASSGGNRVYEQYF
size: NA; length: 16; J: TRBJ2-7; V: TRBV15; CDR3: CATSSPDRRASYEQYF
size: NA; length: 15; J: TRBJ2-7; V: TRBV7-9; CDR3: CASSANRDRVDEQYF
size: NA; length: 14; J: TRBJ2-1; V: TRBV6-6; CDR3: CASRRGDSYNEQFF
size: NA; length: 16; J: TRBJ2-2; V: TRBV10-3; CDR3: CAISYRGGENTGELFF
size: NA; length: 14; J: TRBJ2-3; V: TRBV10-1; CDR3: CASSSQGTADTQYF
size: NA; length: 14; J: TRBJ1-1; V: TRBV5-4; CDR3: CASSLGRGDTEAFF
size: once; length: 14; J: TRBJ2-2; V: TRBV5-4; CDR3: CASSLDPGTGELFF
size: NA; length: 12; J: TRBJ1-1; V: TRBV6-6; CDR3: CASSYPTGEAFF
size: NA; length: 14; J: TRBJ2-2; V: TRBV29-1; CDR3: CSVVPGRGTGELFF
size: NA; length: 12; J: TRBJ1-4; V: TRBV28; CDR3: CASSQTGEKLFF
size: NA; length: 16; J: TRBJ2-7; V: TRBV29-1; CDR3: CSVEGYTGTGSYEQYF
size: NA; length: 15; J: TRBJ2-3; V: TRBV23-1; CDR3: CASSHRPRDTDTQYF
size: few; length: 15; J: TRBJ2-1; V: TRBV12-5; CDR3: CASGRTSGRFYEQFF
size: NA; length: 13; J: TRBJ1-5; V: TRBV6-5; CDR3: CASSYFGQGAMHF
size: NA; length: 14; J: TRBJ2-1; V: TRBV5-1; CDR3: CASSLNGANNEQFF
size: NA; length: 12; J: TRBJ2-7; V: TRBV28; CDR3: CASSLGQYEQYF
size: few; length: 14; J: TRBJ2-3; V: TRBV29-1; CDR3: CSVGSSGRTDTQYF
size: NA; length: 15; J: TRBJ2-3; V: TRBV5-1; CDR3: CASSPSSTDTDTQYF
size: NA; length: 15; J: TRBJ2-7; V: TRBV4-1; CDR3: CASSLQVRGAYEQYF
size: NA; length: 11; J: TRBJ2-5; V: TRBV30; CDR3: CAWHGQETQYF
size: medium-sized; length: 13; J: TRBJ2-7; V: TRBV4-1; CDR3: CASSPRTSLSPYF
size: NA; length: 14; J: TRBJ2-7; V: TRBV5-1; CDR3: CASSLSVLSYEQYF
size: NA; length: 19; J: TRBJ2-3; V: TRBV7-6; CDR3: CASSLESAAGGPVSDTQYF
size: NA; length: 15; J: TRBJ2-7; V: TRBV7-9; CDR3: CASSLGQGKTYEQYF
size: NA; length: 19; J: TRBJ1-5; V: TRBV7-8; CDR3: CASSLRDSIRYYSNQPQHF
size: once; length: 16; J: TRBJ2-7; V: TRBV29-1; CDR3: CSVNSATSRSSYEQYF
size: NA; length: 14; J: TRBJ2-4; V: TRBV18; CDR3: CASSPLGTSGMEYF
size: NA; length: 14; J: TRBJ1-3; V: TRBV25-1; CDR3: CASSGGASGNTIYF
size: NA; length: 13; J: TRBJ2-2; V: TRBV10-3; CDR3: CAISDRVPGELFF
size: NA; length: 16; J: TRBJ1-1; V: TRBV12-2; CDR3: CASRPSNRGRITEAFF
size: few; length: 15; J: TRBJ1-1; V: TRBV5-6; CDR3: CASSFLQGAVAEAFF
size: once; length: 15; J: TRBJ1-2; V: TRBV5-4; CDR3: CASSLEGGRNYGYTF
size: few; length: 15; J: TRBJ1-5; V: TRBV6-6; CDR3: CASSPRVRENQPQHF
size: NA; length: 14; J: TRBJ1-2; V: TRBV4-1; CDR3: CASSQALASYGYTF
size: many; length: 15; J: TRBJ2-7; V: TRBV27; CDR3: CASSLTTSGSHEQYF
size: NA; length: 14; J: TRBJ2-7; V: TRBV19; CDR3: CASSILADSYEQYF
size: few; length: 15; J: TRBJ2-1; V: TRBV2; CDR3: CASSENRGWNNEQFF
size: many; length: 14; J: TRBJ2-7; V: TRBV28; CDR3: CASSLLAVSYEQYF
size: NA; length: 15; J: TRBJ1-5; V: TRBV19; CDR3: CASTGQPMAGQPQHF
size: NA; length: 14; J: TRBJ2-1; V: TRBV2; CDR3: CASSEQGLGDEQFF
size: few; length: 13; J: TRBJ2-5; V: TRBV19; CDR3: CASSFGSQETQYF